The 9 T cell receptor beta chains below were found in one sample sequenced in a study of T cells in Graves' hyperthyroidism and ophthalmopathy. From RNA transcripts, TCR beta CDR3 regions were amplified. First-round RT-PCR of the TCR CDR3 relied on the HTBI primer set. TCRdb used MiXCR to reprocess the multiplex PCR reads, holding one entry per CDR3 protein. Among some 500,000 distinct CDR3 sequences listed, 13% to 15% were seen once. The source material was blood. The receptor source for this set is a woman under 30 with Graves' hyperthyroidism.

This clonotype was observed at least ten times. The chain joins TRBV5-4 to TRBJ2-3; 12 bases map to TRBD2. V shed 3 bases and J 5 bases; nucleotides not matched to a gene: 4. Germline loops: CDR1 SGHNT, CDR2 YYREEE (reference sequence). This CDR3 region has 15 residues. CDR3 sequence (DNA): TGTGCCAGCAGCTCTACTAGCGGGAGGATAGATACGCAGTATTTT. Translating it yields CASSSTSGRIDTQYF.

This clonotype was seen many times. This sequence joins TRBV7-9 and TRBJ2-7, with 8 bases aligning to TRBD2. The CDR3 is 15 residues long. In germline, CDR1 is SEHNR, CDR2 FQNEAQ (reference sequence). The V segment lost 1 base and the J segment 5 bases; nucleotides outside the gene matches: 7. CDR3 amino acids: CASSLEVAGRDEQYV. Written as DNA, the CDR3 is TGTGCCAGCAGCTTAGAGGTAGCGGGAAGGGACGAGCAGTACGTC.

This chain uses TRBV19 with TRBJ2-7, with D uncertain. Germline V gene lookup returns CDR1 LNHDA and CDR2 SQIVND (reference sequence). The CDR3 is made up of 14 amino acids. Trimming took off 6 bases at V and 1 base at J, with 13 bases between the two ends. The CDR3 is CASRQQAFSYEQYF. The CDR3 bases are TGTGCCAGTAGGCAGCAGGCCTTTTCCTACGAGCAGTACTTC.

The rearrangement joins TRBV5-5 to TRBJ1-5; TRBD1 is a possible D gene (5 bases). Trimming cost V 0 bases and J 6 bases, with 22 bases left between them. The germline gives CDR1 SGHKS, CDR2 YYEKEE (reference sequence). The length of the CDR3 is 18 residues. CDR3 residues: CASSLAPTTGPLVQPQHF. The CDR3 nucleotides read TGTGCCAGCAGCTTGGCGCCCACTACAGGTCCCCTTGTTCAGCCCCAGCATTTT.

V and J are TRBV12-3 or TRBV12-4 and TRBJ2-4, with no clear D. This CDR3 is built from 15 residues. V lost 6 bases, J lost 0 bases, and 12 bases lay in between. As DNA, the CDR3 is TGTGCCAGCAGATCCTCTCTTTTAGCCAAAAACATTCAGTACTTC. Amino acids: CASRSSLLAKNIQYF.

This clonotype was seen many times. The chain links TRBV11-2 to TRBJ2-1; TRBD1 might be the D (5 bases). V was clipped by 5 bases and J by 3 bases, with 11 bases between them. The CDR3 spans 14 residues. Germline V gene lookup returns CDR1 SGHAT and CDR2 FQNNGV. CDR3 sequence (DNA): TGTGCCAGCAGCACGGCAGGGTACTACAATGAGCAGTTCTTC. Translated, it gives CASSTAGYYNEQFF. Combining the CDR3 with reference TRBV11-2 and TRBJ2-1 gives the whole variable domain EAGVAQSPRYKIIEKRQSVAFWCNPISGHATLYWYQQILGQGPKLLIQFQNNGVVDDSQLPKDRFSAERLKGVDSTLKIQPAKLEDSAVYLCASSTAGYYNEQFFGPGTRLTVL.

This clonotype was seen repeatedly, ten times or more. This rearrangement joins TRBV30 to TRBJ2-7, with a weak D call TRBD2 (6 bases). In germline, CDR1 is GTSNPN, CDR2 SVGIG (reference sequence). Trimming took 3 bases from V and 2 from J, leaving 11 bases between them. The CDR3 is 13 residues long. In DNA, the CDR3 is TGTGCCTGGAGGACTAGTGCGGCCTACGAGCAGTACTTC. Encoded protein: CAWRTSAAYEQYF.

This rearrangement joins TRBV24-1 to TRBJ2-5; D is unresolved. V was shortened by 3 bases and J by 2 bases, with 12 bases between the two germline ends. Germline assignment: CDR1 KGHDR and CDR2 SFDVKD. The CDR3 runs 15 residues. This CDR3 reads CATSDAVTSQETQYF. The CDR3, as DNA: TGTGCCACCAGTGATGCAGTAACATCACAAGAGACCCAGTACTTC.

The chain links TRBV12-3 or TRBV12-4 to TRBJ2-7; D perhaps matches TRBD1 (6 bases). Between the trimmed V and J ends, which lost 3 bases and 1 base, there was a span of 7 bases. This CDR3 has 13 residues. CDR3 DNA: TGTGCCAGCAGTTTTGACAGGTCCTACGAGCAGTACTTC. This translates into CASSFDRSYEQYF.